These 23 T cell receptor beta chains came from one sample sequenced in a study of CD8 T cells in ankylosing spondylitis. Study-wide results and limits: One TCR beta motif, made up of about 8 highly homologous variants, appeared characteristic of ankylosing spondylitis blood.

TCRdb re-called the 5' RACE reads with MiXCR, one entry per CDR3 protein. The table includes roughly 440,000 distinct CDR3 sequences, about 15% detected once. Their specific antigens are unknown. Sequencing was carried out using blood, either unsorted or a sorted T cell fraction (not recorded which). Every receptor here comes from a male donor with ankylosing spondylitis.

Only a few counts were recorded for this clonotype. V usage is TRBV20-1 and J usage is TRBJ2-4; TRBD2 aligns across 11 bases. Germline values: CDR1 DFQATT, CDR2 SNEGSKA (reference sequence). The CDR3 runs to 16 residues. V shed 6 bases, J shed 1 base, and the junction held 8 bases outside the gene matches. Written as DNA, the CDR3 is TGCAGTGCCAACGGCGCTAGCGGGGGGGCCAAAAACATTCAGTACTTC. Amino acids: CSANGASGGAKNIQYF.

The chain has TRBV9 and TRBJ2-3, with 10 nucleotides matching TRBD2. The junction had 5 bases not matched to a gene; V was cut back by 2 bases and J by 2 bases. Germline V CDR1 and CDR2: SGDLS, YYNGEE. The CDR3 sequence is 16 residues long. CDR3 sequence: CASSVRTSGDTDTQYF. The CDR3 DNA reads TGTGCCAGCAGCGTTCGGACTAGCGGCGACACAGATACGCAGTATTTT.

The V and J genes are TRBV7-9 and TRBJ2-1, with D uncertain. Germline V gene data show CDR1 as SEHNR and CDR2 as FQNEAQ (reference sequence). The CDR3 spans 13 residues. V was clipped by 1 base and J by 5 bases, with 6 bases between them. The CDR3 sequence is CASSLGRDNEQFF. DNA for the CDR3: TGTGCCAGCAGCTTAGGAAGGGACAATGAGCAGTTCTTC. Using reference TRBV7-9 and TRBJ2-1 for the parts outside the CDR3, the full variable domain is DTGVSQNPRHKITKRGQNVTFRCDPISEHNRLYWYRQTLGQGPEFLTYFQNEAQLEKSRLLSDRFSAERPKGSFSTLEIQRTEQGDSAMYLCASSLGRDNEQFFGPGTRLTVL.

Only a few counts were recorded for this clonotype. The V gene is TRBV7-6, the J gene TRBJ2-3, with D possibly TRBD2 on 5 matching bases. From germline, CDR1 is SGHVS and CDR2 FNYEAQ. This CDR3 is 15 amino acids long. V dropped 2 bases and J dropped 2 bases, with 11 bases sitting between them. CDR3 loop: CASSLNSVSTDTQYF. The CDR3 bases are TGTGCCAGCAGCTTAAATAGCGTGTCCACAGATACGCAGTATTTT.

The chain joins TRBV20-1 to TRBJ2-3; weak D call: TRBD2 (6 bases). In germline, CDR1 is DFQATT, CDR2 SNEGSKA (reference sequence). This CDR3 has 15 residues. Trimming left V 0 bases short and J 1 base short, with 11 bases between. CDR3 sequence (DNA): TGCAGTGCTAGAGATCCCCAGCGGGGCACAGATACGCAGTATTTT. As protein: CSARDPQRGTDTQYF.

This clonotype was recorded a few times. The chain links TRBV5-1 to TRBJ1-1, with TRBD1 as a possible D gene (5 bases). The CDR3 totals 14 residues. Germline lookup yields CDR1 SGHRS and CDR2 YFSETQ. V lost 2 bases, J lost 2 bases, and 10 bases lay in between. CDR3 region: CASSFSTANTEAFF. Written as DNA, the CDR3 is TGCGCCAGCAGCTTCTCGACAGCCAACACTGAAGCTTTCTTT. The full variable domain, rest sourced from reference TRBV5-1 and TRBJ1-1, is KAGVTQTPRYLIKTRGQQVTLSCSPISGHRSVSWYQQTPGQGLQFLFEYFSETQRNKGNFPGRFSGRQFSNSRSEMNVSTLELGDSALYLCASSFSTANTEAFFGQGTRLTVV.

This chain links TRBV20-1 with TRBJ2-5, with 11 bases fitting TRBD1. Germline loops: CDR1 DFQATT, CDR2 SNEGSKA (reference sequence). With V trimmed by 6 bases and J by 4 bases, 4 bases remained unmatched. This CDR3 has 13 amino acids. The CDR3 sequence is CSAEGQGGETQYF. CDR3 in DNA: TGCAGTGCCGAGGGACAGGGGGGAGAGACCCAGTACTTC.

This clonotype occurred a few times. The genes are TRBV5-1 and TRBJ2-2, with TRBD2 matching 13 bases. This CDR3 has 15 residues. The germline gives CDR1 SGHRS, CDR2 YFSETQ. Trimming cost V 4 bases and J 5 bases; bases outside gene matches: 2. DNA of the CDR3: TGCGCCAGCAGCCAGACTAGCGGGGGGACCGGGGAGCTGTTTTTT. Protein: CASSQTSGGTGELFF. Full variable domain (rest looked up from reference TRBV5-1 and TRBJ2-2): KAGVTQTPRYLIKTRGQQVTLSCSPISGHRSVSWYQQTPGQGLQFLFEYFSETQRNKGNFPGRFSGRQFSNSRSEMNVSTLELGDSALYLCASSQTSGGTGELFFGEGSRLTVL.

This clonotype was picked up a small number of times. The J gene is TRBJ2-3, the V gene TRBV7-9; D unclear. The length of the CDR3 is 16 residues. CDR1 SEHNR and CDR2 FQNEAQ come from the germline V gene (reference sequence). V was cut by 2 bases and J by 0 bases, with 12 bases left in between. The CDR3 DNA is TGTGCCAGCAGCTTAATCAGGACGCTTAGCACAGATACGCAGTATTTT. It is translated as CASSLIRTLSTDTQYF.

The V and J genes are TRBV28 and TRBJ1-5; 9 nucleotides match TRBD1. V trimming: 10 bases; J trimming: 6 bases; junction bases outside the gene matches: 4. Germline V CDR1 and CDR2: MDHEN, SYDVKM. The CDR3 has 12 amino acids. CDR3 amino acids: CATETGGQPQHF. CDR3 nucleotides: TGTGCCACAGAGACAGGGGGTCAGCCCCAGCATTTT.

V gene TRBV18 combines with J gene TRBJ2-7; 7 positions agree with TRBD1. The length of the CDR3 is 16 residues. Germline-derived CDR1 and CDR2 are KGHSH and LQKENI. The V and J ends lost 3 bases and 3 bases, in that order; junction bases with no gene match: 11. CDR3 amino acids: CASSPGLGGGSYEQYF. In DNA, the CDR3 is TGTGCCAGCTCACCGGGGCTAGGGGGCGGTAGCTACGAGCAGTACTTC.

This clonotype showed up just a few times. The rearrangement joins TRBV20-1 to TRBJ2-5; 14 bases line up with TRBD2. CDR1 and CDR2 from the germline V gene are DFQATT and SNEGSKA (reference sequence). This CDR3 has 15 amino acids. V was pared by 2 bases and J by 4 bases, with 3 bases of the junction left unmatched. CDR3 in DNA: TGCAGTGCTAGACGACTAGCGGGGGGGCGAGAGACCCAGTACTTC. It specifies CSARRLAGGRETQYF.

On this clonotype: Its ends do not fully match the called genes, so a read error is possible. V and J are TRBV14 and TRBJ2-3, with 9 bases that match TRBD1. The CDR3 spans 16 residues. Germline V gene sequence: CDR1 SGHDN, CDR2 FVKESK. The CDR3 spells CTSSHPGQGPGGTQYF. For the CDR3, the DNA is TGTACCAGCAGCCACCCCGGACAGGGGCCGGGGGGTACGCAGTATTTT.

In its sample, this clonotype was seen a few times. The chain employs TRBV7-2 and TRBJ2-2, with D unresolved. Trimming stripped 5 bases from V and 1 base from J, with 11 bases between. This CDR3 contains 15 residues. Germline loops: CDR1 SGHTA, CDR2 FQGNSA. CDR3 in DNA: TGTGCCAGCAGCCTGGCGGCGCTGAACACCGGGGAGCTGTTTTTT. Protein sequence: CASSLAALNTGELFF.

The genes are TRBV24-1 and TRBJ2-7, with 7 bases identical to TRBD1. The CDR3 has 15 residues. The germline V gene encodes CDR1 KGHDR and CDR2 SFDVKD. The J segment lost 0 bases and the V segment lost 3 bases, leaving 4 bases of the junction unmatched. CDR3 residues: CATSDKRDSSYEQYF. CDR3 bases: TGTGCCACCAGTGATAAGAGGGACAGCTCCTACGAGCAGTACTTC.

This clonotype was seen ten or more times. DNA for the CDR3: TGTGCCAGCAGTTACCATATACACGGGACAGGGAACACCGGGGAGCTGTTTTTT. Translation: CASSYHIHGTGNTGELFF. This chain connects TRBV6-5 to TRBJ2-2; 8 bases match TRBD1. The V and J ends lost 2 bases and 1 base, in that order; junction bases with no gene match: 9. The V gene's germline CDR1 is MNHEY and CDR2 SVGAGI. CDR3 size: 18 residues.

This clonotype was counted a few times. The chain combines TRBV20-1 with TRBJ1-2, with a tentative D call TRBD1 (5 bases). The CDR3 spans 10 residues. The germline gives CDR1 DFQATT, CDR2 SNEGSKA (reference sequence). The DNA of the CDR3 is TGCTGTGGGGGGAGTTATGGCTACACCTTC. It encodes CCGGSYGYTF.

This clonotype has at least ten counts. CDR3 DNA sequence: TGTGCCAGCAGATTGGTGGCAGATACGCAGTATTTT. It translates to CASRLVADTQYF. The chain has TRBV12-3 or TRBV12-4 and TRBJ2-3; no definite D call. With 6 bases removed from V and 4 bases from J, the gap between germline ends came to 8 bases. The CDR3 sequence is 12 residues long.

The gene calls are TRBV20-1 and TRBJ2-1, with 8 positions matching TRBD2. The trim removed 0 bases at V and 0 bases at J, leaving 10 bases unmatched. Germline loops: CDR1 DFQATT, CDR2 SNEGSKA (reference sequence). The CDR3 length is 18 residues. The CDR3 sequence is CSARDGNQRGRSYNEQFF. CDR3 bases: TGCAGTGCTAGAGATGGGAACCAGCGGGGGCGCTCCTACAATGAGCAGTTCTTC.

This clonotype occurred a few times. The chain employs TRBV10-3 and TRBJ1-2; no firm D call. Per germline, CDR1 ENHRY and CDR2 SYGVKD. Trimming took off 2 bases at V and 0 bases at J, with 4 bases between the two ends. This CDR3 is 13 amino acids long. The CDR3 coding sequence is TGTGCCATCAGTGAGGGGGCTAACTATGGCTACACCTTC. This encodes CAISEGANYGYTF.

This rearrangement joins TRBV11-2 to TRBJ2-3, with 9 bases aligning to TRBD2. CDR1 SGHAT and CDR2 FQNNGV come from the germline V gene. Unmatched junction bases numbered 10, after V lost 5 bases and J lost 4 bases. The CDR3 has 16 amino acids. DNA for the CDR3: TGTGCCAGCAGCCTAACCCGCGGGGGGGGGGCAGATACGCAGTATTTT. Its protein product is CASSLTRGGGADTQYF.

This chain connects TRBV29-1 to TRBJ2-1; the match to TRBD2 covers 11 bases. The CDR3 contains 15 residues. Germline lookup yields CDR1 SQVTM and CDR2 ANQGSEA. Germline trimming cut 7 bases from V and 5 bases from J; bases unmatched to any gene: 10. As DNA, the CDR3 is TGCAGCGGCGGAGGACTAGCGGGTTTTAACAATGAGCAGTTCTTC. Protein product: CSGGGLAGFNNEQFF.

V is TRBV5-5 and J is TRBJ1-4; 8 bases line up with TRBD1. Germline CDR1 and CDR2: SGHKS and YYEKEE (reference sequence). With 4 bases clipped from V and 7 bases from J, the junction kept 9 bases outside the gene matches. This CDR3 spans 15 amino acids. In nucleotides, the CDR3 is TGTGCCAGCAGCCAGCCAGGGACAGGACGTGAAAAACTGTTTTTT. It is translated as CASSQPGTGREKLFF. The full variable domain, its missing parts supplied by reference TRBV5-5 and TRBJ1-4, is DAGVTQSPTHLIKTRGQQVTLRCSPISGHKSVSWYQQVLGQGPQFIFQYYEKEERGRGNFPDRFSARQFPNYSSELNVNALLLGDSALYLCASSQPGTGREKLFFGSGTQLSVL.